This TCR beta chain was documented in a study of T-cell memory formation after mild COVID-19. Study-wide context: TCR clusters showed largely donor specificity. Findings and caveats of the study: Contracting CD4+ clones were located mainly in CM and EM, and CD8+ clones in EMRA.

The CDR3 has 16 residues. From germline, CDR1 is SGHVS and CDR2 FQNEAQ. After removal of 2 bases from V and 3 bases from J, the junction contained 6 bases not matched to a gene. Each CDR3 protein gets one entry after TCRdb re-called the 5' RACE reads with MiXCR. The sample lists approximately 430,000 distinct CDR3 sequences, more than 20% occurring once. Worth noting for this clonotype: Its matching antigen is unknown.

The chain combines TRBV7-8 with TRBJ2-2; 7 nucleotides match TRBD2. This sequence originates from an adult woman who had mild COVID-19 (a few samples of this study predate the infection). Cell type and time point are not known. Sequenced sample: PBMCs or a T cell subset sorted from them (not recorded which). CDR3 in amino acids: CASSLRAGRDTGELFF. CDR3 DNA: TGTGCCAGCAGCTTACGGGCAGGGAGGGACACCGGGGAGCTGTTTTTT.